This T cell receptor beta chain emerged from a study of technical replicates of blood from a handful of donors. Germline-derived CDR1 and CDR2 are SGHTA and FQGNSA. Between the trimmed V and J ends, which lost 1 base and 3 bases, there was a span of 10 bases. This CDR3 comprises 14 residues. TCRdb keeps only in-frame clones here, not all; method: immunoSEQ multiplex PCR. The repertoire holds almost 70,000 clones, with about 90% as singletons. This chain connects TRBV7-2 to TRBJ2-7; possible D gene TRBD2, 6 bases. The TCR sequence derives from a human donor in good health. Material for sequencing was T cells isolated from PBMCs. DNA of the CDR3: TGTGCCAGCAGCTTAGTTCGGGAGATCTACGAGCAGTACTTC. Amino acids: CASSLVREIYEQYF.